Presented here are 30 T cell receptor beta chains from one specimen sequenced in a study of low-dose radiotherapy and immunotherapy resistance in tumors. Alpha- and beta-chain coverage of first-strand cDNA came from TRAV- and TRBV-specific primers. The authors ran approximately 20 PCR cycles to amplify TCRs with a constant-region primer and V-primer adapter. TCRdb re-called the reads through MiXCR, storing one row per CDR3 protein. This sample has roughly 40,000 distinct CDR3 sequences, with around 25% found just once. Time point given: after trial treatment. This sample's treatment: LDRT plus nivolumab, ipilimumab, low-dose cyclophosphamide and aspirin (RACIN trial). Sequenced here: PBMCs, sampled after low-dose radiotherapy plus immunotherapy. These receptors all stem from a male donor with prostate cancer.

On this clonotype itself: A single base is all that separates this from a far larger clone, so a read error is likely. The V and J genes are TRBV9 and TRBJ2-7, with D possibly matching TRBD1 (6 bases). Germline CDR1 is SGDLS and CDR2 is YYNGEE. Trimming removed 4 bases from V and 7 bases from J, with 21 bases in between. The CDR3 sequence is 15 residues long. The CDR3 region is CASSIGQLIYNEQYF. The DNA of the CDR3 is TGTGCCAGCAGCATAGGACAGCTGATCTACAATGAGCAGTACTTC.

This sequence joins TRBV9 and TRBJ2-1; 9 bases map to TRBD1. The germline V gene has CDR1 SGDLS and CDR2 YYNGEE. This CDR3 spans 15 amino acids. With 4 bases clipped from V and 8 bases from J, the junction kept 10 bases outside the gene matches. Written as DNA, the CDR3 is TGTGCCAGCAGCCCCGGGACAGGGTTCCTCCATGAGCAGTTCTTC. Its protein product is CASSPGTGFLHEQFF.

At least ten counts were recorded for this clonotype. This chain connects TRBV7-2 to TRBJ1-1, with unresolved D. V dropped 2 bases and J dropped 5 bases, with 9 bases sitting between them. CDR1 and CDR2 from the germline V gene are SGHTA and FQGNSA. The CDR3 length is 13 residues. The DNA of the CDR3 is TGTGCCAGCAGCTTATCTAGAGGGACTGAAGCTTTCTTT. Translated: CASSLSRGTEAFF.

This clonotype was observed many times. The gene calls are TRBV5-1 and TRBJ2-1; 9 nucleotides align to TRBD2. The J segment lost 6 bases and the V segment lost 2 bases, leaving 3 bases of the junction unmatched. The germline V gene has CDR1 SGHRS and CDR2 YFSETQ. The CDR3 is 14 residues long. CDR3 in DNA: TGCGCCAGCAGCTTCGGCGGGGGGGTCAATGAGCAGTTCTTC. Protein: CASSFGGGVNEQFF.

Concerning this clonotype: It differs at one base from a far larger clone, so likely a read error. The CDR3 nucleotides read TGTGCCAGCAGAGCCGGACCAGGGGCCGCCTTCTTC. Its translation is CASRAGPGAAFF. The J gene is TRBJ2-5, the V gene TRBV2; D is perhaps TRBD1 (6 bases). Germline CDR1 reads SNHLY; CDR2 reads FYNNEI. There are 12 residues in the CDR3.

In its sample, this clonotype was seen many times. The chain carries TRBV20-1 and TRBJ1-2; the match to TRBD1 covers 7 bases. The CDR3 loop spans 12 amino acids. J lost 8 bases, V lost 6 bases, and 9 bases had no gene match. The germline gives CDR1 DFQATT, CDR2 SNEGSKA (reference sequence). CDR3 residues: CSAGGTARGYTF. The CDR3 bases are TGCAGTGCCGGTGGGACAGCGAGGGGCTACACCTTC.

This clonotype was seen at least ten times. This chain uses TRBV12-3 or TRBV12-4 with TRBJ1-5, with a possible D match to TRBD1 (5 bases). This CDR3 contains 14 residues. The V and J ends lost 5 bases and 4 bases respectively, with 12 bases between them. The CDR3 DNA follows: TGTGCCAGCAGTCCCTCGGGGGGAAATCAGCCCCAGCATTTT. This gives the protein CASSPSGGNQPQHF.

This clonotype was seen at least ten times. The J gene is TRBJ1-1, the V gene TRBV2; 7 bases are shared with TRBD1. Per germline, CDR1 SNHLY and CDR2 FYNNEI. The trim removed 5 bases at V and 0 bases at J, leaving 3 bases unmatched. This CDR3 contains 14 residues. The CDR3 DNA follows: TGTGCCAGCAGTAACAGGGGTATGAACACTGAAGCTTTCTTT. It codes for CASSNRGMNTEAFF.

This clonotype was observed many times. The CDR3 is CASKSGLADTYEQYF. The DNA for the CDR3 is TGTGCCAGCAAATCGGGACTAGCGGATACCTACGAGCAGTACTTC. V and J are TRBV12-3 or TRBV12-4 and TRBJ2-7; TRBD2 matches 11 bases. The CDR3 totals 15 residues. V dropped 7 bases and J dropped 2; count of bases not matched to a gene: 7.

The count of this clonotype is one. It is unclear where the CDR3 begins or ends on the DNA, so no DNA is shown, and the CDR3 is as TCRdb lists it. The rearrangement uses TRBV6-2 or TRBV6-3 and TRBJ2-2; TRBD1 is taken as the D call from the table, unchecked against the DNA. CDR1 MNHEY and CDR2 SVGEGT come from the germline V gene. Termini included, the CDR3 measures 15 amino acids. The CDR3 reads CASLGGTGELFFFFF.

This clonotype was seen repeatedly, ten times or more. The chain joins TRBV10-3 to TRBJ1-6, with D tentatively TRBD1 (5 bases). V lost 2 bases and J 9 bases, leaving 17 bases between the germline ends. The CDR3 sequence is 16 residues long. Germline V gene lookup returns CDR1 ENHRY and CDR2 SYGVKD. This chain's CDR3 is CAISETDRGDSSPLHF. Here the CDR3 DNA reads TGTGCCATCAGTGAGACGGACCGGGGCGACAGTTCACCCCTCCACTTT.

This clonotype was seen many times. The chain joins TRBV2 to TRBJ2-5; TRBD2 is a possible D gene (5 bases). From germline, CDR1 is SNHLY and CDR2 FYNNEI. The CDR3 runs to 13 residues. Trimming shortened V by 5 bases and J by 3 bases, and 10 bases separated the two germline ends. CDR3 bases: TGTGCCAGCAGTCCGGGGTCAAAAGAGACCCAGTACTTC. Translation: CASSPGSKETQYF.

This clonotype has at least ten counts. This chain connects TRBV27 to TRBJ2-3; D not resolved. V was trimmed by 6 bases and J by 0 bases, leaving 13 bases between them. Germline-derived CDR1 and CDR2 are MNHEY and SMNVEV (reference sequence). This CDR3 spans 15 amino acids. DNA of the CDR3: TGTGCCAGCAGACCCGTGCGCGTTAGCACAGATACGCAGTATTTT. Amino acids: CASRPVRVSTDTQYF.

The V and J genes are TRBV5-4 and TRBJ2-3; D tentatively reads TRBD1 or TRBD2 (5 bases each). This CDR3 spans 15 amino acids. CDR1 and CDR2 (germline): SGHNT, YYREEE (reference sequence). Trimming cost V 4 bases and J 1 base, with 13 bases left between them. The CDR3: CASSPPGPGTDTQYF. The CDR3 nucleotides are TGTGCCAGCAGCCCGCCGGGACCGGGCACAGATACGCAGTATTTT.

In this sample, this clonotype turned up many times. The rearrangement joins TRBV20-1 to TRBJ2-1, with 7 bases fitting TRBD1. This CDR3 has 16 amino acids. Germline CDR1 is DFQATT and CDR2 is SNEGSKA (reference sequence). Unmatched junction bases numbered 11, after V lost 0 bases and J lost 6 bases. The CDR3 loop reads CSARERRGRWGNEQFF. The CDR3 region has the DNA TGCAGTGCTAGAGAACGCAGGGGGAGATGGGGCAATGAGCAGTTCTTC.

In the case of this clonotype: A far larger clone is one base from this, pointing to a likely read error. The chain uses TRBV7-9 and TRBJ2-1; a weak D match, TRBD2 (7 bases). V lost 0 bases to trimming and J lost 3 bases, with 15 bases between them. The V gene's germline CDR1 is SEHNR and CDR2 FQNEAQ (reference sequence). The length of the CDR3 is 17 residues. The CDR3 nucleotides read TGTGCCAGCAGCTTAGCGGCGGCGGGGGCCATCTACAATGAGCAGTTCTTC. Translated: CASSLAAAGAIYNEQFF.

This clonotype was detected many times. The chain recombines TRBV19 with TRBJ2-3, with D perhaps matching TRBD2 (5 bases). Germline CDR1 and CDR2: LNHDA and SQIVND (reference sequence). The CDR3 covers 16 residues. The V end was cut by 5 bases, the J end by 0 bases, with 15 bases between. CDR3 coding DNA: TGTGCCAGTAGTCCTTACTGGAGCGGAAGCACAGATACGCAGTATTTT. Its protein is CASSPYWSGSTDTQYF.

This clonotype was picked up many times. The chain has TRBV6-1 and TRBJ1-2; the D is unclear. The CDR3 covers 13 residues. Trimming left V 7 bases short and J 13 bases short, with 22 bases between. Germline CDR1 reads MNHNS; CDR2 reads SASEGT. The CDR3 bases are TGTGCCAGCACCAAAGGACCTTCTTCGGCGTCCACCTTC. Encoded protein: CASTKGPSSASTF.

This clonotype was recorded many times. The rearrangement links TRBV12-3 or TRBV12-4 to TRBJ1-4; 7 bases line up with TRBD1. The CDR3 length is 20 residues. J was trimmed by 4 bases and V by 2 bases; bases with no gene match: 19. In nucleotides, the CDR3 is TGTGCCAGCAGTTTAACTCCTTACCGACAGGGAGGTCAGGATAATGAAAAACTGTTTTTT. Its protein product is CASSLTPYRQGGQDNEKLFF.

The chain couples TRBV12-3 or TRBV12-4 to TRBJ2-4; TRBD1 matches at 7 bases. The CDR3 spans 16 residues. V was pared by 5 bases and J by 6 bases, with 13 bases of the junction left unmatched. For the CDR3, the DNA is TGTGCCAGCAGTAAAGGGGGCGGGCTTTTTCGAAACATTCAGTACTTC. Amino acids: CASSKGGGLFRNIQYF.

This clonotype was seen at least ten times. This chain connects TRBV5-4 to TRBJ2-7; D might be TRBD1 or TRBD2, each matching 5 bases. Germline-derived CDR1 and CDR2 are SGHNT and YYREEE (reference sequence). The CDR3 runs to 15 residues. Trimming removed 0 bases from V and 2 bases from J, with 12 bases in between. The CDR3 region has the DNA TGTGCCAGCAGCTTGGCCGAGGGGCCCGCCTACGAGCAGTACTTC. As protein: CASSLAEGPAYEQYF.

This clonotype has ten or more counts. The chain uses TRBV9 and TRBJ2-7, with D perhaps being TRBD1 or TRBD2 (5 bases each). Germline CDR1 is SGDLS and CDR2 is YYNGEE. This CDR3 region has 17 residues. Trimming took 3 bases from V and 0 from J, leaving 19 bases between them. CDR3 nucleotide sequence: TGTGCCAGCAGCGCACGACCCGGGACCGAACTCTCCTACGAGCAGTACTTC. Protein sequence: CASSARPGTELSYEQYF.

In its sample, this clonotype was seen many times. The chain employs TRBV5-4 and TRBJ1-1; 7 bases line up with TRBD1. The germline CDR1 and CDR2 sequences are SGHNT and YYREEE (reference sequence). The CDR3 loop spans 15 amino acids. The trim removed 4 bases at V and 2 bases at J, leaving 8 bases unmatched. CDR3 coding DNA: TGTGCCAGCAGCCAGACAGGGAGGTTAAACACTGAAGCTTTCTTT. Translating gives CASSQTGRLNTEAFF.

The chain uses TRBV28 and TRBJ2-3, with D unclear. Germline V lookup: CDR1 MDHEN, CDR2 SYDVKM. The CDR3 consists of 16 residues. V gave up 8 bases and J gave up 1 base, with 19 bases separating them. CDR3 DNA sequence: TGTGCCAGCGGCGATGCCTTCGGCGACGGCACAGATACGCAGTATTTT. This codes for CASGDAFGDGTDTQYF.

Points on this clonotype: A far bigger clonotype differs at one base, so this is likely a read error. The chain links TRBV2 to TRBJ2-1; D tentatively reads TRBD1 or TRBD2 (5 bases each). V was cut by 7 bases and J by 10 bases, with 20 bases left in between. From germline, CDR1 is SNHLY and CDR2 FYNNEI. The CDR3 is 14 residues long. The CDR3 reads CASTPGPSSYEQFF. In nucleotides, the CDR3 is TGTGCCAGCACTCCGGGACCCAGCTCCTACGAGCAGTTCTTC.

This clonotype was detected ten times or more. The chain recombines TRBV11-3 with TRBJ2-5, with 9 positions matching TRBD1. CDR3 size: 14 residues. With V trimmed by 4 bases and J by 5 bases, 5 bases remained unmatched. From germline, CDR1 is SGHNT and CDR2 YENEEA. CDR3 amino acids: CASSSRQGEETQYF. The CDR3 DNA follows: TGTGCCAGCAGCTCACGACAGGGGGAGGAGACCCAGTACTTC.

This clonotype was detected many times. The J gene is TRBJ1-1, the V gene TRBV6-2 or TRBV6-3; a possible D gene is TRBD1 (5 bases). The germline V gene encodes CDR1 MNHEY and CDR2 SVGEGT. The CDR3 extends over 15 amino acids. Trimming left V 7 bases short and J 3 bases short, with 18 bases between. The CDR3 here is CASTSMGGLDTEAFF. CDR3 nucleotide sequence: TGTGCCAGCACCTCCATGGGGGGTCTAGACACTGAAGCTTTCTTT.

The table lists this clonotype with many counts. The CDR3 protein is CASSFLYEQYF. The CDR3 nucleotides are TGTGCCAGCAGTTTCCTCTACGAGCAGTACTTC. The genes are TRBV27 and TRBJ2-7; D gene unclear. Germline CDR1 reads MNHEY; CDR2 reads SMNVEV (reference sequence). The germline V and J ends were trimmed by 3 bases and 3 bases, with 3 bases remaining between them. The CDR3 totals 11 residues.

About this clonotype itself: Only one base separates this from a far larger clonotype, so it likely reflects a read error. This chain connects TRBV28 to TRBJ2-1, with 7 bases fitting TRBD2. Germline V gene lookup returns CDR1 MDHEN and CDR2 SYDVKM. The CDR3 consists of 14 residues. This CDR3 is CASSSGGLYSEQFF. CDR3 nucleotides: TGTGCCAGCAGCTCGGGGGGACTTTACAGTGAGCAGTTCTTC.

There are many counts of this clonotype. This chain uses TRBV19 with TRBJ1-1; D is perhaps TRBD1 (6 bases). V was clipped by 9 bases and J by 4 bases, with 24 bases between them. CDR3 length: 16 residues. Germline lookup yields CDR1 LNHDA and CDR2 SQIVND (reference sequence). The CDR3 coding sequence is TGTGCCAGCAGGAGGACAGCCACGCCGGTTAGCACTGAAGCTTTCTTT. It translates to CASRRTATPVSTEAFF.